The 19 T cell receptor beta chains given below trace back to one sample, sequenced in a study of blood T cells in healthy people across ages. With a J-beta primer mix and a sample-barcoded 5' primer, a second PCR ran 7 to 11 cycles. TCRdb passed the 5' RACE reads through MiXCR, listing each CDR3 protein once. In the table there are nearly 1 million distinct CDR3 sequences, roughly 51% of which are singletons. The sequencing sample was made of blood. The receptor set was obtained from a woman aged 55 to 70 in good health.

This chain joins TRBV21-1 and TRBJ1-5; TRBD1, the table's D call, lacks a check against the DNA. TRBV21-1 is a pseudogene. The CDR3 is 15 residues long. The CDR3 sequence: CASSMRGTDYQPQHF. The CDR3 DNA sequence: TGTGCCAGCAGCATGAGGGGGACAGACTATCAGCCCCAGCATTTT.

CDR3: CASSLEQAGYTF. CDR3 bases: TGTGCCAGCAGCTTAGAGCAGGCCGGCTACACCTTC. This chain uses TRBV7-9 with TRBJ1-2; D gene ambiguous. This CDR3 contains 12 residues. Trimming cost V 1 base and J 8 bases, with 8 bases left between them. Germline assignment: CDR1 SEHNR and CDR2 FQNEAQ (reference sequence).

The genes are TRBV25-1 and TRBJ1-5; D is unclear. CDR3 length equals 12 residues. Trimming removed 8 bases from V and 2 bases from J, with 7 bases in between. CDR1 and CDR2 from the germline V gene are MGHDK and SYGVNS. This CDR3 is CASGWGNQPQHF. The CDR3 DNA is TGTGCCAGCGGTTGGGGCAATCAGCCCCAGCATTTT.

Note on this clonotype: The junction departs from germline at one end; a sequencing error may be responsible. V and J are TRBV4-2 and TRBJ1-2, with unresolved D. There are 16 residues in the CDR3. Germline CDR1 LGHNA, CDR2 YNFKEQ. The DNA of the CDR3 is TGTGCCAGTAGCCAAGTGACCAGGCGCAATAACTATGGCTACACCTTC. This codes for CASSQVTRRNNYGYTF.

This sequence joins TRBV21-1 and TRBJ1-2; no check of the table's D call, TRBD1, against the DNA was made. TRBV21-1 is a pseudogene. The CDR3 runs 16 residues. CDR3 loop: CASSKVLRWRTYGYTF. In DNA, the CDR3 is TGTGCCAGCAGCAAAGTCCTGAGGTGGCGCACATATGGCTACACCTTC.

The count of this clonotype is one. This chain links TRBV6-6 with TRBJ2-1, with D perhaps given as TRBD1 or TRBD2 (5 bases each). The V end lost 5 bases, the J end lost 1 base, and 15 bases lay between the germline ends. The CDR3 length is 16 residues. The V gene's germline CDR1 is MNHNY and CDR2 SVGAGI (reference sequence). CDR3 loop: CASSPPRDRSYNEQFF. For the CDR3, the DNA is TGTGCCAGCAGTCCCCCACGGGACCGGTCCTACAATGAGCAGTTCTTC.

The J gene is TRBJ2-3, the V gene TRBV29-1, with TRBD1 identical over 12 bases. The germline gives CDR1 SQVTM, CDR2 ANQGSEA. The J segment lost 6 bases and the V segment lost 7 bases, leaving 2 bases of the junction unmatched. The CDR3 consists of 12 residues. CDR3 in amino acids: CSGGQGADTQYF. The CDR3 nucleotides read TGCAGCGGGGGACAGGGGGCCGATACGCAGTATTTT.

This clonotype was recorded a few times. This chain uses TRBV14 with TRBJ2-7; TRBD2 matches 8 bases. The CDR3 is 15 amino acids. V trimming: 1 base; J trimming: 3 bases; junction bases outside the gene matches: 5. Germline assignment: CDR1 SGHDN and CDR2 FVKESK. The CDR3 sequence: CASSQAVAGSYEQYF. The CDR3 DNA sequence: TGTGCCAGCAGCCAAGCAGTAGCGGGGAGCTACGAGCAGTACTTC.

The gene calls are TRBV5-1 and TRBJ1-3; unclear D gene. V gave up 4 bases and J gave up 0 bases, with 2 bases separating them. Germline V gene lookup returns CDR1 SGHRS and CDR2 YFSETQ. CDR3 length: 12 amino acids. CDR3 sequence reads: CASSTSGNTIYF. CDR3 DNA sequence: TGCGCCAGCAGCACCTCTGGAAACACCATATATTTT.

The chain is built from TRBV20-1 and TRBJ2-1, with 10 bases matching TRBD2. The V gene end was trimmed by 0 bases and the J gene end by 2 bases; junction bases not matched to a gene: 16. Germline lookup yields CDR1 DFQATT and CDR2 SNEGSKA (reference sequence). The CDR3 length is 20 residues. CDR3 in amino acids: CSARDGAVQKREGTYNEQFF. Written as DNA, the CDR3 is TGCAGTGCTAGAGATGGGGCCGTTCAAAAGCGGGAGGGAACCTACAATGAGCAGTTCTTC.

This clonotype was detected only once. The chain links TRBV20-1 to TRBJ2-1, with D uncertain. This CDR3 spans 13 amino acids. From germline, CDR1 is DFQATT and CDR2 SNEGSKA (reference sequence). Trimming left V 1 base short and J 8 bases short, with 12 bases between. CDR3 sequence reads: CSARVAPLDEQFF. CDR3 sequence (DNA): TGCAGTGCTAGAGTTGCCCCTTTGGATGAGCAGTTCTTC.

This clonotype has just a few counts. The CDR3 DNA is TGTGCCAGCAGTGAAGCAAGGACTAGTCCTACGCAGTATTTT. Translation: CASSEARTSPTQYF. The V and J genes are TRBV2 and TRBJ2-3, with 7 bases matching TRBD2. Per the germline V gene, CDR1 is SNHLY and CDR2 is FYNNEI. This CDR3 is built from 14 residues. V was pared by 0 bases and J by 8 bases, with 5 bases of the junction left unmatched.

This chain's CDR3 is CASSQGLAGGTLDTQYF. CDR3 sequence (DNA): TGCGCCAGCAGCCAAGGTCTAGCGGGAGGGACGTTAGATACGCAGTATTTT. The chain employs TRBV4-1 and TRBJ2-3; 12 nucleotides align to TRBD2. CDR3 size: 17 residues. Unmatched junction bases numbered 7, after V lost 1 base and J lost 5 bases. Germline V gives CDR1 MGHRA, CDR2 YSYEKL.

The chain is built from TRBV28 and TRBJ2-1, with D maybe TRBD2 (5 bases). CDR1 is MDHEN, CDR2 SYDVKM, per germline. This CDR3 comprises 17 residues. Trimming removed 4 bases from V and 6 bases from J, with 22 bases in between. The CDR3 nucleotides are TGTGCCAGCAGTTCAAACCCCGGGGTCATCAAGAGCAATGAGCAGTTCTTC. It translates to CASSSNPGVIKSNEQFF. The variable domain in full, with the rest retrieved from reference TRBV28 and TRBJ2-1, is DVKVTQSSRYLVKRTGEKVFLECVQDMDHENMFWYRQDPGLGLRLIYFSYDVKMKEKGDIPEGYSVSREKKERFSLILESASTNQTSMYLCASSSNPGVIKSNEQFFGPGTRLTVL.

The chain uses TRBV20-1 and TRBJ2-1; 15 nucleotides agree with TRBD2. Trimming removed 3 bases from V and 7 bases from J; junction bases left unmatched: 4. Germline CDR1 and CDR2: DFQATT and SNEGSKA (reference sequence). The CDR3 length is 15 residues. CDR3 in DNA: TGCAGTGCTAGGAGGACTAGCGGGAGGGGGAATGAGCAGTTCTTC. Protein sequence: CSARRTSGRGNEQFF.

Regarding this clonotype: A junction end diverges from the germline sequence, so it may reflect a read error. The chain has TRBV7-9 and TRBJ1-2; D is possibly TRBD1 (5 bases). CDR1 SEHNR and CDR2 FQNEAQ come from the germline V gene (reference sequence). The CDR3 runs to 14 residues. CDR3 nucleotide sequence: TGTGCCAGCGTACTAACAGGAAACCTATATGGCCACACCTTC. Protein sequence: CASVLTGNLYGHTF.

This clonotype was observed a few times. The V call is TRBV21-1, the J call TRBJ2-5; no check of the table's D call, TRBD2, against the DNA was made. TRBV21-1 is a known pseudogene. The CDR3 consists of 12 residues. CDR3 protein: CANSLARETQYF. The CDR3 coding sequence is TGTGCCAATTCGCTAGCGCGGGAGACCCAGTACTTC.

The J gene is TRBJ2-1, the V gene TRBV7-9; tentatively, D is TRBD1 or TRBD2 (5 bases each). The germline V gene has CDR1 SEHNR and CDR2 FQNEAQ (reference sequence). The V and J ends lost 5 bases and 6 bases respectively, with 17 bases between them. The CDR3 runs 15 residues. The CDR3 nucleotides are TGTGCCAGCAGCCACACAGGAAGAGGACTCAATGAGCAGTTCTTC. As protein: CASSHTGRGLNEQFF. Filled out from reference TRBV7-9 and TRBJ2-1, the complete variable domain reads DTGVSQNPRHKITKRGQNVTFRCDPISEHNRLYWYRQTLGQGPEFLTYFQNEAQLEKSRLLSDRFSAERPKGSFSTLEIQRTEQGDSAMYLCASSHTGRGLNEQFFGPGTRLTVL.

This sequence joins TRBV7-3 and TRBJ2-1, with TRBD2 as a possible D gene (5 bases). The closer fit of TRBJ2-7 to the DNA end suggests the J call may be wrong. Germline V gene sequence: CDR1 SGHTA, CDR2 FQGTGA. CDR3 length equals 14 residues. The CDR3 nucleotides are TGTGCCAGCAGCTTAGATTCGGGGAACAATGAGCAGTACTTC. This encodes CASSLDSGNNEQYF.